A selection of T cell receptor beta chains follows, all from one sample in a study of blood T cells in healthy people across ages. TCRdb reanalysed the 5' RACE reads using MiXCR and keeps one entry per CDR3 protein. The sample yields about 760,000 distinct CDR3 sequences, approximately 25% seen once. These data were likewise used in another study, on T cells of mothers and their children.

Sequences were obtained from blood. The receptor set was obtained from a boy between 10 and 17 years old in good health. Each CDR3 is given with its conserved first and last residue. The D gene is left open where the match is weak. Only some rows state a clone size, as once, few, many or a class for expanded clones.

>TRBV7-8|TRBJ2-1|TRBD2|few
TGTGCCAGCAGGGACAGGGGAGGACTAGCGGGAGGTTACAATGAGCAGTTCTTC
CASRDRGGLAGGYNEQFF
>TRBV12-3/TRBV12-4|TRBJ1-6|-|-
TGTGTCAGCAGTACGACAGATACACTCCACTTT
CVSSTTDTLHF
>TRBV28|TRBJ2-1|-|few
TGCGCCAGCAGTTCCCCCCCGCGCGATGAGCAGTTCTTC
CASSSPPRDEQFF
>TRBV12-3/TRBV12-4|TRBJ2-5|TRBD2|few
TGTGCCAGCAGTTTAGATAGCGGGGCAGAAGAGACCCAGTACTTC
CASSLDSGAEETQYF
>TRBV5-1|TRBJ2-7|-|-
TGCGCCACTGCAGCGCTACAGGGAGGACACGAGCAGTACTTC
CATAALQGGHEQYF
>TRBV14|TRBJ2-5|-|few
TGTGCCAGCAGCCAAGAGATTTCCCCGTCCCCGTTCTTC
CASSQEISPSPFF
>TRBV15|TRBJ1-4|-|-
TGTGCCACCAGCAGAGATCAAGGAACGGTTGGGGAAAAACTGTTTTTT
CATSRDQGTVGEKLFF
>TRBV5-1|TRBJ1-6|-|-
TGCGCCAGCAGCTTGGAGCGGACTATCGGGCGTTCACCCCTCCACTTT
CASSLERTIGRSPLHF
>TRBV27|TRBJ2-7|TRBD2|-
TGTGCCAGCAGTTTAGGACGAGCGGGGGATCCGTACGAGCAGTACTTC
CASSLGRAGDPYEQYF
>TRBV5-1|TRBJ2-2|TRBD2|few
TGCGCCAGCAGCTTGGTTGGCGGGAGGGCGAGCACCGGGGAGCTGTTTTTT
CASSLVGGRASTGELFF
>TRBV9|TRBJ2-3|-|-
TGTGCCAGCAGCGTAGGAGGTTCGCGAAGCACAGATACGCAGTATTTT
CASSVGGSRSTDTQYF
>TRBV20-1|TRBJ2-7|-|-
TGCAGCGCCTTGAGGGATGCCTACGAGCAGTACTTC
CSALRDAYEQYF
>TRBV4-3|TRBJ2-4|-|-
TGCGCCAGCAGCCAGGATCTAGGAGTCACGACCAAAAACATTCAGTACTTC
CASSQDLGVTTKNIQYF
>TRBV6-6|TRBJ1-4|-|few
TGTGCCACCGCGGTATTTGCAACTAATGAAAAACTGTTTTTT
CATAVFATNEKLFF
>TRBV5-6|TRBJ2-5|-|many
TGCGCCAGCAGCTCGGGGAGAGGAAGAAGAGAGACCCAGTACTTC
CASSSGRGRRETQYF
>TRBV6-2/TRBV6-3|TRBJ2-7|TRBD2|few
TGTGCCAGCAGAGCCGGACTAGCGGGAGGGACCTACGAGCAGTACTTC
CASRAGLAGGTYEQYF
>TRBV4-3|TRBJ2-1|-|-
TGCGCCAGCAGCCAAGATTGGGGGCCGGTCTACAATGAGCAGTTCTTC
CASSQDWGPVYNEQFF
>TRBV19|TRBJ2-1|TRBD2|-
TGTGCCAGTAGTCCACGGACTAGCGTATCCAATGAGCAGTTCTTC
CASSPRTSVSNEQFF
>TRBV20-1|TRBJ2-7|TRBD2|-
TGCAGTGCTGACCTAGCGGGAGAGGGCGAGCAGTACTTC
CSADLAGEGEQYF